This TCR beta chain was sequenced during a study of cytomegalovirus exposure and HLA in healthy donors. The CDR3 extends over 15 amino acids. Trimming cost V 3 bases and J 3 bases, with 15 bases left between them. Germline CDR1 and CDR2: SGHTA and FQGNSA. The primer mix had 60 Vbeta and 13 Jbeta primers. Profiled with immunoSEQ multiplex PCR; TCRdb holds only in-frame clones, not every one. This sample has over 50,000 clones, with about 80% found just once. The TCR was taken from a man between 45 and 60 years old in good health and CMV-seropositive. The sample consisted of PBMCs. The chain links TRBV7-2 to TRBJ2-7, with D perhaps TRBD1 (6 bases). The CDR3 nucleotides read TGTGCCAGCAGCTTTATCGTACAGGGTAACTACGAGCAGTACTTC. Translation gives CASSFIVQGNYEQYF.